This TCR beta chain was documented in a study of T cells in Graves' hyperthyroidism and ophthalmopathy. The CDR3 is made up of 13 amino acids. The V gene end was trimmed by 0 bases and the J gene end by 3 bases; junction bases not matched to a gene: 1. The germline CDR1 and CDR2 sequences are SQVTM and ANQGSEA. Patients aged 18 to 65 had newly diagnosed hyperthyroidism that had lasted under 2 months. Amplified TCR beta CDR3 regions came from RNA transcripts. HTBI primers were the set used in a first-round RT-PCR of the TCR CDR3. Using its own MiXCR run on the multiplex PCR reads, TCRdb lists one record per CDR3 protein. The sample holds a few hundred thousand distinct CDR3 sequences; about half are singletons and the top ten take around 8%. As concerns this clonotype: Its antigen remains unidentified.

The study, taken as a whole, reports: Also found in blood were most expanded thyroid clonotypes above 0.001.

The sequencing sample was made of peripheral blood or thyroid tissue (not recorded which). This sequence originates from a woman between 18 and 29 years old with Graves' hyperthyroidism. This chain uses TRBV29-1 with TRBJ1-2; 7 nucleotides match TRBD1. CDR3 sequence (DNA): TGCAGCGTTGAAGAGGGACAGCACTATGGCTACACCTTC. It codes for CSVEEGQHYGYTF. Variable domain in full (rest from reference TRBV29-1 and TRBJ1-2): SAVISQKPSRDICQRGTSLTIQCQVDSQVTMMFWYRQQPGQSLTLIATANQGSEATYESGFVIDKFPISRPNLTFSTLTVSNMSPEDSSIYLCSVEEGQHYGYTFGSGTRLTVV.